One T cell receptor beta chain is described in this entry. This clone is a singleton in its sample. Its antigen remains undetermined. Base qualities are not provided; no much larger clone lies one nucleotide away. Separate from the approximately 690-subject first cohort, the validation cohort of 90 to 150 subjects was the group to which the donors belonged. This record comes from a study of cytomegalovirus exposure and HLA in healthy donors listed by TCRdb under 2017. Regarding the study in general: A later analysis indicated that the roughly 120 validation repertoires were generated on the platform also employed for the roughly 720 repertoires of the first cohort. To predict cytomegalovirus infection status, the study combined high-throughput TCR immunosequencing, statistical association of individual TCRs with disease status, and machine learning. A separate validation cohort of roughly 130 different subjects was used in addition to the 666-subject first cohort. The aim of the study was to test whether cataloging public T cell receptors could identify signatures of past pathogen exposure.

The library was prepared using the immunoSEQ multiplex PCR assay. The source study handled its data this way. A statistical classification framework was built for diagnosing cytomegalovirus status from the catalog of TCR beta chain sequences. TCRdb re-hosts the immuneACCESS table, in-frame sequences only. Its copies lack some clones; in the studies checked, an unresolved V gene accounts for under half of them, and the cause for the rest is not known. V and J calls and clone size are given by that table; D and trimming were obtained from the DNA. This sample has some 80,000 clones in its table, and 85% to 95% of those were observed once. The ten largest clones add up to under 0.9% of the sample. General study outcomes and caveats: In a later analysis, TCRs clustered in the first cohort were found to also tend to co-occur in the roughly 130 validation repertoires, with approximately 95% of cluster scores above 0. The authors suggested that the approach could potentially be extended to other disease states and immunological phenotypes. A later analysis lacked HLA typing for the validation cohort, so it scored co-occurrence in that cohort across all 120 repertoires. In vitro tests confirmed that a few of the cytomegalovirus-associated TCR beta chains recognize cytomegalovirus antigens. While some public TCRs were present in many individuals, most TCR sequences turned up only very rarely across donors. Cytomegalovirus status was reported to be diagnosed by the classifier with high specificity and sensitivity in both the original and validation cohorts. A total of 150 or so TCR beta chains were listed by the study as associated with cytomegalovirus.

CDR1 and CDR2 (MNHNS, SASEGT) derive from the germline V gene. Ends trimmed: V by 10 bases, J by 1 base; bases unmatched to a gene: 10. Inclusive of the bounding cysteine and phenylalanine, the CDR3 is 15 residues long. Only the CDR3 DNA is retained, 45 bases long and in frame from the first base. The clonotype was recovered from a young woman in good health and CMV-seronegative. The specimen sequenced was PBMCs. The rearranged segments are TRBV6-1 and TRBJ2-7, with 10 central nucleotides matching TRBD2. The CDR3 is CATKSGLAESYEQYF. Here is the DNA: TGTGCCACCAAGAGCGGACTAGCGGAGTCCTACGAGCAGTACTTC.